This T cell receptor (beta chain) was retrieved from a study of blood T cell repertoires in COVID-19. Study at large: The United States, Italy and Spain provided the acute and convalescent COVID-19 samples.

Original handling: Scientists estimated how many nucleated cells there were by amplifying reference gene primers. Only in-frame clones appear in the TCRdb table, and some are missing; sequencing was by immunoSEQ multiplex PCR. V and J calls plus clone size are reproduced from that table; the DNA served to infer D and trimming. The table shows a few hundred thousand clones, with about 82% occurring only once. The V end was cut by 10 bases, the J end by 0 bases, with 16 bases between. Looked up from germline, CDR1 is LNHDA and CDR2 is SQIVND (reference sequence). This CDR3 contains 14 residues. This chain joins TRBV19 and TRBJ2-7; a possible D gene is TRBD2 (5 bases). The receptor was derived from a woman between 50 and 59 years old with active or convalescent COVID-19. The material sequenced was peripheral blood. CDR3 sequence: CAINWAGNSYEQYF. The CDR3 coding sequence is TGTGCCATCAACTGGGCGGGTAACTCCTACGAGCAGTACTTC.